This T cell receptor (beta chain) came from a study of Ad26.COV2.S vaccination and SARS-CoV-2 variants. Background on the study: Donor joined the COV1001 Ad26.COV2.S trial arm.

As to treatment: some 20 received Ad26.COV2.S at low or high dose, single or two shots; about five received placebo; per-sample allocation not given. Sampling took place 63 days after the first vaccine or placebo injection. The individual, an adult aged 18-55 years, was a donor in Boston. Produced via immunoSEQ multiplex PCR; TCRdb's table is partial and in-frame only. The table has about 350,000 clones, 88% seen once; the top ten hold approximately 5.9%. The CDR3 sequence is 17 residues long. Germline V gene data show CDR1 as LGHNT and CDR2 as FRNRAP. V was clipped by 1 base and J by 5 bases, with 18 bases between them.

The clonotype comes from a person between 18 and 65 years old who received the Ad26.COV2.S COVID-19 vaccine or a placebo. Sequenced material: peripheral blood, taken in a trial of Ad26.COV2.S vaccine versus placebo. This sequence joins TRBV12-5 and TRBJ2-1; maybe TRBD2 (6 bases). CDR3 sequence (DNA): TGTGCTAGTGGTTTGGGTCGCGGGGAAGCGTTTAACAATGAGCAGTTCTTC. This gives the protein CASGLGRGEAFNNEQFF.